This entry lists 32 T cell receptor beta chains sequenced from one sample in a study of T cell repertoires in cytomegalovirus infection. Their recognized antigens are unknown. TCRdb independently ran MiXCR on the reads; one entry per CDR3 protein. The sample carries 650,000 to 900,000 distinct CDR3 sequences, around 29% recorded once. Specimen: cultured CD8+ T cells from PBMCs, collected from culture after CMV antigen stimulation. The receptors derive from a human donor in good health (CMV status not recorded). Some clones in this sample may be carry-over from other donors' samples.

The CDR3 loop is CASSLSEGARRTEAFF. CDR3 sequence (DNA): TGTGCCAGCAGTTTATCAGAGGGGGCGCGAAGGACTGAAGCTTTCTTT. V usage is TRBV27 and J usage is TRBJ1-1; 7 positions match TRBD1. The J segment lost 5 bases and the V segment lost 0 bases, leaving 9 bases of the junction unmatched. Germline CDR1 is MNHEY and CDR2 is SMNVEV (reference sequence). The length of the CDR3 is 16 residues.

In DNA form, the CDR3 reads TGTGCCAGCAGTCGCTCTGGGACAATCCACGAGCAGTACTTC. Encoded protein: CASSRSGTIHEQYF. The chain recombines TRBV7-9 with TRBJ2-7; perhaps TRBD1 as D (6 bases). There are 14 residues in the CDR3. Germline V lookup: CDR1 SEHNR, CDR2 FQNEAQ (reference sequence). The V end lost 6 bases, the J end lost 5 bases, and 17 bases lay between the germline ends.

In its sample, this clonotype was seen many times. The rearrangement links TRBV28 to TRBJ2-5; 8 bases are a match to TRBD1. J was trimmed by 3 bases and V by 8 bases; bases with no gene match: 11. CDR3 length: 15 amino acids. From germline, CDR1 is MDHEN and CDR2 SYDVKM. CDR3 nucleotides: TGTGCCAGCTGTGGACAGGGTTGGTTAAAAGAGACCCAGTACTTC. Translated: CASCGQGWLKETQYF.

The CDR3 region is CASNRREGPYNEQFF. The CDR3 nucleotides read TGTGCCAGCAACCGAAGGGAGGGCCCCTACAATGAGCAGTTCTTC. The chain has TRBV7-9 and TRBJ2-1; 7 bases align to TRBD2. The germline V gene has CDR1 SEHNR and CDR2 FQNEAQ (reference sequence). V shed 7 bases, J shed 2 bases, and the junction held 8 bases outside the gene matches. This CDR3 has 15 residues.

The V and J genes are TRBV19 and TRBJ1-2; unclear D gene. There are 13 residues in the CDR3. V dropped 5 bases and J dropped 4 bases, with 11 bases sitting between them. Germline V CDR1 and CDR2: LNHDA, SQIVND (reference sequence). As DNA, the CDR3 is TGTGCCAGTAGTTCCACCCTTTTCTATGGCTACACCTTC. This codes for CASSSTLFYGYTF.

This chain uses TRBV6-2 or TRBV6-3 with TRBJ2-5, with 14 bases aligning to TRBD2. The CDR3 consists of 21 residues. Germline V gene data show CDR1 as MNHEY and CDR2 as SVGEGT. Trimming at V came to 0 bases and at J to 7 bases, leaving 19 bases not matched to a gene. Here the CDR3 DNA reads TGTGCCAGCAGTTACTCTACAAGGACTAGCGGGGGGCCGCCGCCACTGAGGACCCAGTACTTC. Translating gives CASSYSTRTSGGPPPLRTQYF.

This clonotype has more than one count but fewer than ten. V gene TRBV6-5 combines with J gene TRBJ2-5; 9 bases fit TRBD2. Looked up from germline, CDR1 is MNHEY and CDR2 is SVGAGI. This CDR3 has 17 amino acids. V shed 8 bases and J 0 bases; nucleotides not matched to a gene: 13. The CDR3 reads CASWGSYAGGHQETQYF. CDR3 DNA: TGTGCCAGCTGGGGGTCGTACGCGGGGGGGCACCAAGAGACCCAGTACTTC.

The chain carries TRBV5-4 and TRBJ2-1; tentative D call: TRBD2 (6 bases). Trimming cost V 0 bases and J 9 bases, with 16 bases left between them. The germline gives CDR1 SGHNT, CDR2 YYREEE (reference sequence). The CDR3 length is 15 residues. CDR3 in amino acids: CASSLGIAGNTEQFF. CDR3 bases: TGTGCCAGCAGCTTGGGAATTGCGGGGAATACTGAGCAGTTCTTC.

This chain uses TRBV7-6 with TRBJ2-1, with D unresolved. Germline assignment: CDR1 SGHVS and CDR2 FNYEAQ. This CDR3 has 17 residues. Trimming left V 5 bases short and J 4 bases short, with 21 bases between. The CDR3 is CASSTPTAPPFYNEQFF. The CDR3 DNA sequence: TGTGCCAGCAGCACTCCGACCGCTCCTCCTTTTTACAATGAGCAGTTCTTC.

Of note for this clonotype: This clone may be a read error of a much larger clone one base away. V and J are TRBV7-2 and TRBJ2-7; D gene uncertain. The CDR3 consists of 16 residues. Trimming stripped 1 base from V and 0 bases from J, with 13 bases between. Germline V CDR1 and CDR2: SGHTA, FQGNSA. CDR3 in amino acids: CASSLEDDANSYEQYF. The CDR3 DNA reads TGTGCCAGCAGCTTAGAAGACGATGCTAACTCCTACGAGCAGTACTTC.

This clonotype appeared a few times. The chain recombines TRBV6-1 with TRBJ1-2; the D gene is possibly TRBD1 (6 bases). The germline V gene has CDR1 MNHNS and CDR2 SASEGT. The CDR3 runs 12 residues. Deletions cut 7 bases from V and 7 bases from J, with 13 bases between. Written as DNA, the CDR3 is TGTGCCAGCACTCACGGGGGGGCTGGCTACACCTTC. This gives the protein CASTHGGAGYTF.

This clonotype was counted a few times. V is TRBV14 and J is TRBJ1-4, with TRBD1 matching over 7 bases. V was pared by 2 bases and J by 7 bases, with 7 bases of the junction left unmatched. This CDR3 region has 15 residues. Germline assignment: CDR1 SGHDN and CDR2 FVKESK. The CDR3 here is CASSQQTGRAEKLFF. In DNA form, the CDR3 reads TGTGCCAGCAGCCAACAGACAGGGAGAGCTGAAAAACTGTTTTTT.

This clonotype was detected ten times or more. The genes are TRBV6-2 or TRBV6-3 and TRBJ2-3; no definite D call. This CDR3 contains 13 residues. With 6 bases removed from V and 0 bases from J, the gap between germline ends came to 7 bases. Germline lookup yields CDR1 MNHEY and CDR2 SVGEGT. The CDR3 loop reads CASSPQSTDTQYF. The CDR3 coding sequence is TGTGCCAGCAGCCCCCAGAGCACAGATACGCAGTATTTT.

The chain joins TRBV7-8 to TRBJ1-4; D gene uncertain. Germline CDR1 SGHVS, CDR2 FQNEAQ. The CDR3 contains 17 residues. The germline V and J ends were trimmed by 6 bases and 0 bases, with 17 bases remaining between them. For the CDR3, the DNA is TGTGCCAGCAGTTCTCCTCCTAGGGTGGCAACTAATGAAAAACTGTTTTTT. Translation gives CASSSPPRVATNEKLFF.

This sequence joins TRBV5-6 and TRBJ2-5; D call uncertain. Germline-derived CDR1 and CDR2 are SGHDT and YYEEEE. V was pared by 3 bases and J by 5 bases, with 8 bases between. The CDR3 sequence is 12 residues long. The CDR3 DNA reads as TGTGCCAGCAGCTCCCATAGGGAGACCCAGTACTTC. Its protein is CASSSHRETQYF.

The V call is TRBV28, the J call TRBJ1-2, with 7 bases that match TRBD1. The V and J ends lost 6 bases and 8 bases, in that order; junction bases with no gene match: 12. This CDR3 has 14 residues. In germline, CDR1 is MDHEN, CDR2 SYDVKM. CDR3 region: CASRLRDSGRGYTF. The CDR3, as DNA: TGTGCCAGCAGGCTACGGGACAGCGGACGGGGCTACACCTTC.

The sample holds many counts of this clonotype. The rearrangement links TRBV7-6 to TRBJ2-3; D remains ambiguous. CDR1 is SGHVS and CDR2 is FNYEAQ in the germline V gene. V was clipped by 1 base and J by 4 bases, with 9 bases between them. The CDR3 spans 14 residues. The CDR3 DNA is TGTGCCAGCAGCTTAGGGGCTGGGGCAGATACGCAGTATTTT. Its translation is CASSLGAGADTQYF.

The chain is built from TRBV6-6 and TRBJ2-3, with TRBD2 identical over 8 bases. The CDR3 spans 18 residues. Germline V gives CDR1 MNHNY, CDR2 SVGAGI (reference sequence). The V gene end was trimmed by 3 bases and the J gene end by 0 bases; junction bases not matched to a gene: 11. CDR3 DNA: TGTGCCAGCAGTTATTCGGCGGGGGGACCAACAAGCACAGATACGCAGTATTTT. This encodes CASSYSAGGPTSTDTQYF.

This sequence joins TRBV5-5 and TRBJ2-1, with a possible D match to TRBD2 (6 bases). V was clipped by 1 base and J by 1 base, with 12 bases between them. The germline CDR1 and CDR2 sequences are SGHKS and YYEKEE (reference sequence). This CDR3 region has 16 residues. For the CDR3, the DNA is TGTGCCAGCAGCTTGTTCGGGGGTCAATCCTACAATGAGCAGTTCTTC. Translating gives CASSLFGGQSYNEQFF.

CDR3 coding DNA: TGTGCCAGCAGTGCGGACACCACCAATGAGCAGTTCTTC. This translates into CASSADTTNEQFF. The rearrangement links TRBV25-1 to TRBJ2-1, with a weak D call TRBD1 (5 bases). The CDR3 totals 13 residues. Trimming shortened V by 4 bases and J by 6 bases, and 10 bases separated the two germline ends. CDR1 is MGHDK, CDR2 SYGVNS, per germline.

The chain joins TRBV7-8 to TRBJ2-5, with D maybe TRBD1 (6 bases). This CDR3 region has 14 residues. Germline V lookup: CDR1 SGHVS, CDR2 FQNEAQ. Trimming removed 7 bases at V and 5 bases at J, with 17 bases between. The CDR3 region has the DNA TGTGCCAGCAAACCAACAGGGATTGAGGAGACCCAGTACTTC. Amino acids: CASKPTGIEETQYF. Combining the CDR3 with reference TRBV7-8 and TRBJ2-5 gives the whole variable domain GAGVSQSPRYKVAKRGQDVALRCDPISGHVSLFWYQQALGQGPEFLTYFQNEAQLDKSGLPSDRFFAERPEGSVSTLKIQRTQQEDSAVYLCASKPTGIEETQYFGPGTRLLVL.

J is TRBJ2-3 and V is TRBV5-1, with 13 bases matching TRBD2. Germline CDR1 reads SGHRS; CDR2 reads YFSETQ. V lost 2 bases and J lost 3; bases outside the gene matches: 3. The CDR3 has 16 amino acids. The CDR3 DNA is TGCGCCAGCAGCTTCCGGACTAGCGGGAGTACAGATACGCAGTATTTT. This gives the protein CASSFRTSGSTDTQYF.

This clonotype was recorded a few times. The J gene is TRBJ2-1, the V gene TRBV12-5; D gene uncertain. Between the trimmed V and J ends, which lost 6 bases and 9 bases, there was a span of 15 bases. Germline loops: CDR1 LGHNT, CDR2 FRNRAP. CDR3 size: 13 residues. The CDR3 DNA reads TGTGCTAGTGGCGGCGACACGTCCCTTGAGCAGTTCTTC. Amino acids: CASGGDTSLEQFF.

This clonotype has only a few counts. The chain has TRBV13 and TRBJ2-7, with unresolved D. The V and J ends lost 5 bases and 2 bases respectively, with 13 bases between them. The germline V gene has CDR1 PRHDT and CDR2 FYEKMQ (reference sequence). There are 14 residues in the CDR3. The DNA for the CDR3 is TGTGCCAGCAGCGCGACTGCTGCCCCCTACGAGCAGTACTTC. It specifies CASSATAAPYEQYF.

The V gene is TRBV6-1, the J gene TRBJ2-3; weak D call: TRBD2 (6 bases). V shed 8 bases and J shed 4 bases, with 16 bases lying between them. Germline V gene sequence: CDR1 MNHNS, CDR2 SASEGT. There are 14 residues in the CDR3. The DNA for the CDR3 is TGTGCCAGCTCACAGTCCTGGGGGGCAGATACGCAGTATTTT. Translating it yields CASSQSWGADTQYF.

In this sample, this clonotype turned up many times. The chain couples TRBV7-9 to TRBJ2-1, with 13 positions matching TRBD2. Germline V lookup: CDR1 SEHNR, CDR2 FQNEAQ (reference sequence). This CDR3 has 16 residues. The V segment lost 1 base and the J segment 3 bases; nucleotides outside the gene matches: 0. In DNA, the CDR3 is TGTGCCAGCAGCTTAGGGACTAGCGGGGGCTACAATGAGCAGTTCTTC. This translates into CASSLGTSGGYNEQFF.

This chain connects TRBV19 to TRBJ1-1, with D unresolved. Germline CDR1 is LNHDA and CDR2 is SQIVND (reference sequence). V lost 3 bases to trimming and J lost 10 bases, with 9 bases between them. There are 11 residues in the CDR3. The CDR3 nucleotides are TGTGCCAGTAGTATGCGGGGATCAGCTTTCTTT. Amino acid sequence: CASSMRGSAFF.

The J gene is TRBJ2-5, the V gene TRBV7-6; the match to TRBD1 covers 7 bases. Germline assignment: CDR1 SGHVS and CDR2 FNYEAQ. With V trimmed by 5 bases and J by 4 bases, 10 bases remained unmatched. The CDR3 runs to 15 residues. The CDR3 DNA reads TGTGCCAGCAGCCACCGACAGGGCATGGGAGAGACCCAGTACTTC. Protein sequence: CASSHRQGMGETQYF.

The V and J genes are TRBV7-8 and TRBJ1-5, with D maybe TRBD1 (6 bases). Trimming took off 1 base at V and 5 bases at J, with 15 bases between the two ends. CDR3 length: 16 residues. Germline CDR1 reads SGHVS; CDR2 reads FQNEAQ. The CDR3 DNA reads TGTGCCAGCAGCTTAGAGAGGGGGGTTGGGGATCAGCCCCAGCATTTT. As protein: CASSLERGVGDQPQHF.

The V gene is TRBV12-3 or TRBV12-4, the J gene TRBJ1-6; D might be TRBD1 (6 bases). V was trimmed by 5 bases and J by 0 bases, leaving 11 bases between them. This CDR3 spans 16 amino acids. The CDR3 loop is CASSLGQTSYNSPLHF. The DNA for the CDR3 is TGTGCCAGCAGTCTTGGACAGACCTCCTATAATTCACCCCTCCACTTT.

This clonotype was seen a few times. The chain recombines TRBV6-5 with TRBJ2-1, with a possible D match to TRBD2 (5 bases). V lost 2 bases, J lost 3 bases, and 11 bases lay in between. The CDR3 has 15 amino acids. The germline V gene encodes CDR1 MNHEY and CDR2 SVGAGI. The CDR3 coding sequence is TGTGCCAGCAGTTACGAGGGCCCGGGCTACAATGAGCAGTTCTTC. Its translation is CASSYEGPGYNEQFF.

V and J are TRBV27 and TRBJ1-1; possible D gene TRBD1, 5 bases. The CDR3 has 15 residues. Germline V gene lookup returns CDR1 MNHEY and CDR2 SMNVEV (reference sequence). V dropped 2 bases and J dropped 3 bases, with 13 bases sitting between them. The CDR3 nucleotides are TGTGCCAGCAGTTTAGTACAGGCACCGCACACTGAAGCTTTCTTT. Amino acids: CASSLVQAPHTEAFF.